These T cell receptor beta chains were read from a single sample in a study of T cell responses to AZD1222 COVID-19 vaccine. Using immunoSEQ multiplex PCR, the repertoire was profiled, and TCRdb retains in-frame clones only, with some absent. Of about 110,000 clones listed, around 92% are singletons. Sample: peripheral blood, taken 28 days after the second AZD1222 dose. The receptors shown here come from an adult who received the AZD1222 COVID-19 vaccine. Both conserved end residues are part of each CDR3. A D gene is named only where the DNA matches it firmly. Not every row has a clone size; where given, it reads once, few, many or a size class.

TGTGCCAGCAATCCTACAGGGGTTTACGAGCAGTACTTC,CASNPTGVYEQYF,TRBV28,.,TRBD1,TRBJ2-7
TGTGCCAGCTCACCTCTTTTGACTAACTATGGCTACACCTTC,CASSPLLTNYGYTF,TRBV18,.,.,TRBJ1-2
TGTGCCTGGAATCCCCGGCTACCCCCAGGAGATTGGGGCTACACCTTC,CAWNPRLPPGDWGYTF,TRBV30,once,.,TRBJ1-2
TGTGCCAGCAATACAGGAGGCCGAATTGGAGCTTTCTTT,CASNTGGRIGAFF,TRBV2,.,.,TRBJ1-1
TGCGCCAGCAGCCAACCGGCCCAAGCAAGCAATCAGCCCCAGCATTTT,CASSQPAQASNQPQHF,TRBV4-1,.,.,TRBJ1-5
TGTGCCAGCAGCCCCCGGTCCGGAGGGACTGAGCAGTTCTTC,CASSPRSGGTEQFF,TRBV5-4,.,.,TRBJ2-1
TGTGCCAGCAGTGATCTGGGCTACGAGCAGTACTTC,CASSDLGYEQYF,TRBV2,.,.,TRBJ2-7
TGTGCCAGCAGTTCGGACAGGACGGATGGCTACACCTTC,CASSSDRTDGYTF,TRBV27,.,TRBD1,TRBJ1-2
TGTGCCTGGAGGAGGGATAGGAATTCACCCCTCCACTTT,CAWRRDRNSPLHF,TRBV30,.,.,TRBJ1-6
TGCGCCAGCAGCGTGGGGGATAGCAATCAGCCCCAGCATTTT,CASSVGDSNQPQHF,TRBV5-1,.,.,TRBJ1-5
TGTGCCAGCAGGGAGGGGAATTCACCCCTCCACTTT,CASREGNSPLHF,TRBV3-1/TRBV3-2,.,.,TRBJ1-6
TGCGCCAGCAGCTCACTAGCAGTGAGCTCCTACAATGAGCAGTTCTTC,CASSSLAVSSYNEQFF,TRBV5-1,.,.,TRBJ2-1
TGTGCCACCAGTGATTGGGAAGATACGCAGTATTTT,CATSDWEDTQYF,TRBV24-1,.,.,TRBJ2-3
TGCGCCAGCAGCCAAGAATGGATGTCTGCGTCCTACGAGCAGTACTTC,CASSQEWMSASYEQYF,TRBV4-1,once,.,TRBJ2-7
TGTGCCAGTAGTATATCATCCGAGGTAGGGGGCGGGCAGCCCCAGCATTTT,CASSISSEVGGGQPQHF,TRBV19,.,TRBD1,TRBJ1-5
TGTGCCACCAGCGGCACTAGCGGGGGCACAGATACGCAGTATTTT,CATSGTSGGTDTQYF,TRBV15,.,TRBD2,TRBJ2-3
TGTGCCAGCACTTCAACTAGCGGGCGGGCCTTAGAGCAGTTCTTC,CASTSTSGRALEQFF,TRBV7-9,.,TRBD2,TRBJ2-1
TGTGCCTCCAACCTATGGAGGGAAGAGACCCAGTACTTC,CASNLWREETQYF,TRBV5-4,.,.,TRBJ2-5
TGCGCCAGCAGCGAGGGTGCGAACACTGAAGCTTTCTTT,CASSEGANTEAFF,TRBV5-1,once,.,TRBJ1-1
TGTGCCATCAGTGTCGGAAGCCAGACTCAGGCTGAAGCTTTCTTT,CAISVGSQTQAEAFF,TRBV10-3,.,.,TRBJ1-1
TGTGCCATCATGGGGCGGGGTGGGACTTTCTTT,CAIMGRGGTFF,TRBV28,.,.,TRBJ1-1
TGTGCCAGTAGTATCGAGGCTAGCCTACTGGGGGAGCTGTTTTTT,CASSIEASLLGELFF,TRBV19,.,.,TRBJ2-2
TGTGCCAGCAGCCAAGATGTGGGGGGACAGTTCTATGGCTACACCTTC,CASSQDVGGQFYGYTF,TRBV3-1/TRBV3-2,.,TRBD1,TRBJ1-2
TGTGCCAGCAGCTTATGGCGGGGGAAACAAGAGACCCAGTACTTC,CASSLWRGKQETQYF,TRBV11-2,once,TRBD2,TRBJ2-5
TGTGCCAGCAGTTTTGGGACAGCTGGAAACACCATATATTTT,CASSFGTAGNTIYF,TRBV28,once,TRBD1,TRBJ1-3
TGCGCCTGGAGACGAATCCTAGCGGAACTTACCTACGAGCAGTACTTC,CAWRRILAELTYEQYF,TRBV5-1,.,TRBD2,TRBJ2-7
TGTGCCACCAGTGACTCCTTCATGGGGAACACTGAAGCTTTCTTT,CATSDSFMGNTEAFF,TRBV24-1,.,.,TRBJ1-1
TGTGCCAGCAGCTTGTACCGGACAGGGGCTGATTCACCCCTCCACTTT,CASSLYRTGADSPLHF,TRBV5-6,once,TRBD1,TRBJ1-6
TGTGCCAGCAGCTCTAGACAGGGCATCACTAATGAAAAACTGTTTTTT,CASSSRQGITNEKLFF,TRBV7-6,.,TRBD1,TRBJ1-4
TGCGCCAGCAGCCAAGAGGCACGGTACGAGCAGTACTTC,CASSQEARYEQYF,TRBV4-1,.,.,TRBJ2-7
TGTGCCAGCTCACCTGCGCCGGGGGTTGTTGAAAAACTGTTTTTT,CASSPAPGVVEKLFF,TRBV18,.,.,TRBJ1-4
TGTGCCAGCAGTCATCCGACCCTCCTTTATGGCTACACCTTC,CASSHPTLLYGYTF,TRBV25-1,.,.,TRBJ1-2
TGTGCCAGCAGTTTATCCAACCGATTGGGGACACCCCTCCACTTT,CASSLSNRLGTPLHF,TRBV28,.,.,TRBJ1-6
TGTGCCAGCAGCTTAGCACCGCGGGGAAACACCATATATTTT,CASSLAPRGNTIYF,TRBV7-9,.,.,TRBJ1-3
TGTGCCAGCAGCCTCCGCAGGGGGACCTACGAGCAGTACTTC,CASSLRRGTYEQYF,TRBV5-5,.,TRBD1,TRBJ2-7
TGCGCCAGCAGCTTGGTAGACAGGGGGCATGGCTACACCTTC,CASSLVDRGHGYTF,TRBV5-1,.,TRBD1,TRBJ1-2
TGTGCCAGCACCTTCTCCGGGGGGCATGGTGAAAAACTGTTTTTT,CASTFSGGHGEKLFF,TRBV27,.,.,TRBJ1-4
TGTGCCAGTAGCTTACAGGGGATAAGGTACGAGCAGTACTTC,CASSLQGIRYEQYF,TRBV19,.,TRBD1,TRBJ2-7
TGCGCCAGCAGCTTGGAAGGACATAACTATGGCTACACCTTC,CASSLEGHNYGYTF,TRBV5-1,.,.,TRBJ1-2
TGTGCCAGCAGAGGTAATAGCGGGGGGGATTACAATGAGCAGTTCTTC,CASRGNSGGDYNEQFF,TRBV2,.,TRBD2,TRBJ2-1
TGTGCCAGCAGCTTGGCGGGACGTCGGAACACTGAAGCTTTCTTT,CASSLAGRRNTEAFF,TRBV7-2,.,.,TRBJ1-1
TGTGCCAGCTCGCCGGGGACCCCGGGGGAGACCCAGTACTTC,CASSPGTPGETQYF,TRBV18,.,.,TRBJ2-5
TGTGCCAGCAGGGGACAGCCCGGAACCACTGAAGCTTTCTTT,CASRGQPGTTEAFF,TRBV7-6,.,TRBD1,TRBJ1-1
TGCAGCGTTGAGGACGACAGGAACACTGAAGCTTTCTTT,CSVEDDRNTEAFF,TRBV29-1,.,.,TRBJ1-1
TGCGCCAGCAGCTCGGACGCAACTAATGAAAAACTGTTTTTT,CASSSDATNEKLFF,TRBV5-1,.,.,TRBJ1-4
TGTGCCAGCAGTTACTCAACCACTTGGAAGACAGGGGCGTTCGGCTACACCTTC,CASSYSTTWKTGAFGYTF,TRBV6-2/TRBV6-3,.,TRBD1,TRBJ1-2
TGTGCCAGCAGTTTTAGCGGGGGAGACTACAATGAGCAGTTCTTC,CASSFSGGDYNEQFF,TRBV11-1,.,TRBD2,TRBJ2-1
TGTGCCACCAGTGCCGGGGTGGGGGGCCAAGAGACCCAGTACTTC,CATSAGVGGQETQYF,TRBV24-1,.,.,TRBJ2-5
TGTGCCAGCAGCTTAGTTCGGGAAGCTTTCTTT,CASSLVREAFF,TRBV7-2,.,.,TRBJ1-1
TGTGCCAGCACTCGGGGCAGGGCCCCTTCGAACACCGGGGAGCTGTTTTTT,CASTRGRAPSNTGELFF,TRBV6-6,.,.,TRBJ2-2
TGTGCCAGCAGTGAAGATAGCGCTCAGCCCCAGCATTTT,CASSEDSAQPQHF,TRBV6-1,.,.,TRBJ1-5
TGTGCCAGCAGCTTAGTCGCCAAACACAATGAGCAGTTCTTC,CASSLVAKHNEQFF,TRBV7-2,.,.,TRBJ2-1
TGTGCCAGCAGTCCGCCGACGGGGTTTGGCACTGAAGCTTTCTTT,CASSPPTGFGTEAFF,TRBV28,.,.,TRBJ1-1
TGTGCCAGCAGCCAAGGTCCCATAGACACAGATACGCAGTATTTT,CASSQGPIDTDTQYF,TRBV3-1/TRBV3-2,.,.,TRBJ2-3